This TCR beta chain appears in the sequencing data of a study of T cells after yellow fever vaccination (dated by TCRdb to 2018 to 2020). For context, the study as a whole: The SMART-Seq v4 Ultra Low Input RNA kit was used to prepare libraries from fractions with low cell numbers. Two healthy male donors made up the cohort, one aged 18 to 30 years and the other aged 30 to 39 years. To follow T-cell clones before and after both primary and booster YFV17D yellow fever vaccination, bulk TCR alpha and beta repertoires underwent longitudinal sequencing. Blood was collected at multiple timepoints before and after primary and secondary immunization, and bulk PBMC replicates and cell subsets were isolated. Findings and caveats that apply to the study as a whole: The study included only a couple of donors, which limits how far the findings can be generalized. Most clones expanded after primary vaccination were re-detected after the booster (almost 98% of CD4 and approximately 85% of CD8), suggesting broad memory maintenance. Because abundant contaminating clonotypes from the bulk population could be contained in FACS-sorted repertoires, computational filtering was required. Compared with the primary T-cell response, the secondary T-cell response was faster but weaker, reaching its peak on day 5 rather than on day 15. A small share of clonotypes was detected in both CD4 and CD8 compartments, with the overlap likely arising from convergent recombination.

The treatment or condition label here, explained by the study, means: live attenuated yellow fever vaccine strain. At every blood-draw timepoint, two biological replicates of bulk PBMCs were collected. A standard Ficoll-Paque protocol was used to isolate PBMCs from peripheral blood. RNA was extracted with TriZol from bulk PBMCs, CD4 and CD8 fractions, and dextramer-positive and dextramer-negative fractions. TCR cDNA was made using 5'RACE template switching, a step that added a universal primer site and unique molecular identifiers. Priming of cDNA synthesis was performed from both the TCR alpha and TCR beta constant segments. Two PCR steps were used to amplify libraries, with sample barcodes and sequencing adapters being added in the second step. Sequencing of the libraries was done on either Illumina HiSeq 2500 (2x100 bp) or NovaSeq (2x150 bp). Turning to the authors' computational methods: MIGEC handled demultiplexing of reads and collapsing into UMI consensus sequences, while MiXCR performed V(D)J alignment. Vaccine-responding clonotypes were defined with edgeR using replicate PBMC samples, requiring FDR below 0.01 and a log2 fold change above 5 up to day 15. Each bulk clonotype received a CD4 or CD8 identity based on whether the sequenced CD4 or CD8 repertoire contained that clonotype at higher abundance. In-frame beta chains were kept once TCRdb had trimmed the public reads at Q25 with fastp and called clones with MiXCR. A single entry per CDR3 protein holds the most common genes and DNA from its merged rows. These V and J calls are TCRdb output, not the study's own analysis. The sample table records some 300,000 distinct CDR3 sequences; 8.1% of these occur just once. The top ten hold roughly 18% of the sample.

Comment on this clonotype: Its antigen specificity is not known. Within one base of it there is no much larger clone, and no base qualities were kept.

Here the sequenced sample was PBMCs, taken approximately 40 days after the first yellow fever vaccination. This TCR was sampled from a young man who received the YFV17D yellow fever vaccine.

The CDR3 loop reads CCGFTGEKSLNYGYTF. DNA sequence: TGCTGTGGCTTTACAGGGGAAAAATCTCTTAACTATGGCTACACCTTC. Here the chain combines TRBV20-1 and TRBJ1-2; 7 central bases correspond to TRBD1. For CDR1 and CDR2, the germline V gene (reference sequence) lists DFQATT and SNEGSKA. CDR3 length: 16 amino acids, cysteine to phenylalanine. Only the CDR3 region is kept as DNA, spanning 48 bases read in frame from base 1.